Below, one T cell receptor beta chain is given with its context. Its antigen is as yet unknown. The germline V gene encodes CDR1 SNHLY and CDR2 FYNNEI. V trimming: 3 bases; J trimming: 0 bases; junction bases outside the gene matches: 10. The CDR3 loop spans 18 amino acids. The sample belongs to a study of T cell responses to AZD1222 COVID-19 vaccine. Overall study findings and caveats: Of the AZD1222 recipients, only 5 or 6 were seropositive at baseline.

Only in-frame clones appear in the TCRdb table, and some are missing; sequencing was by immunoSEQ multiplex PCR. The sample consists of 150,000 to 200,000 clones, roughly 92% of them appearing once. The chain employs TRBV2 and TRBJ2-3; 9 bases map to TRBD2. The material was peripheral blood, obtained on day 0 of AZD1222 vaccination. This TCR came from an adult in good health. Here the CDR3 reads CASSEVSGSLASTDTQYF. The CDR3 nucleotides read TGTGCCAGCAGTGAGGTTAGCGGGAGTTTGGCTAGCACAGATACGCAGTATTTT. Filled out from reference TRBV2 and TRBJ2-3, the complete variable domain reads EPEVTQTPSHQVTQMGQEVILRCVPISNHLYFYWYRQILGQKVEFLVSFYNNEISEKSEIFDDQFSVERPDGSNFTLKIRSTKLEDSAMYFCASSEVSGSLASTDTQYFGPGTRLTVL.